The next 22 T cell receptor beta chains were all read from a single sample in a study of blood T cell repertoires in COVID-19. Clones were sequenced by immunoSEQ multiplex PCR, and TCRdb holds only the in-frame ones, with some missing. The top ten clones hold approximately 0.8% of a sample with approximately 200,000 clones, around 94% of them seen once. The sample taken for sequencing was peripheral blood. The receptor set was obtained from a man in his thirties or forties with COVID-19, enrolled during active disease.

The J gene is TRBJ1-3, the V gene TRBV6-5, with 7 bases aligning to TRBD1. Germline trimming cut 2 bases from V and 2 bases from J; bases unmatched to any gene: 6. The V gene's germline CDR1 is MNHEY and CDR2 SVGAGI. The CDR3 loop spans 16 amino acids. The CDR3 bases are TGTGCCAGCAGTTACGACAGGGTCGGTACTGGAAACACCATATATTTT. It specifies CASSYDRVGTGNTIYF.

This clone has a single count. V gene TRBV9 combines with J gene TRBJ2-2; possible D gene TRBD1, 6 bases. Germline V gene lookup returns CDR1 SGDLS and CDR2 YYNGEE. V lost 4 bases and J 3 bases, leaving 19 bases between the germline ends. This CDR3 has 17 residues. The chain's CDR3 is CASSSWLAGDHTGELFF. CDR3 coding DNA: TGTGCCAGCAGCTCTTGGTTAGCAGGGGACCACACCGGGGAGCTGTTTTTT. Full variable domain (outside the CDR3, taken from reference TRBV9 and TRBJ2-2): DSGVTQTPKHLITATGQRVTLRCSPRSGDLSVYWYQQSLDQGLQFLIQYYNGEERAKGNILERFSAQQFPDLHSELNLSSLELGDSALYFCASSSWLAGDHTGELFFGEGSRLTVL.

The chain couples TRBV30 to TRBJ2-7; 7 bases agree with TRBD1. Germline values: CDR1 GTSNPN, CDR2 SVGIG (reference sequence). The CDR3 is 14 residues long. After removal of 0 bases from V and 4 bases from J, the junction contained 6 bases not matched to a gene. The CDR3 DNA follows: TGTGCCTGGAGTGTAGGGGGACAGTCTTACGAGCAGTACTTC. This sequence encodes CAWSVGGQSYEQYF.

This chain joins TRBV2 and TRBJ1-5; D is possibly TRBD1 (5 bases). The germline V gene has CDR1 SNHLY and CDR2 FYNNEI. This CDR3 comprises 16 residues. The ends were cut back, 7 bases at V and 1 base at J, with 17 bases in the middle. The CDR3 is CASTKGVGLSNQPQHF. CDR3 coding DNA: TGTGCCAGCACCAAAGGGGTCGGATTAAGCAATCAGCCCCAGCATTTT.

CDR3 sequence: CASSQLTSGTTGELFF. As DNA, the CDR3 is TGTGCCAGCAGCCAATTAACTAGCGGTACGACCGGGGAGCTGTTTTTT. V usage is TRBV4-2 and J usage is TRBJ2-2, with 8 bases aligning to TRBD2. The length of the CDR3 is 16 residues. V gave up 2 bases and J gave up 5 bases; unmatched junction bases: 7. CDR1 is LGHNA, CDR2 YNFKEQ, per germline.

V usage is TRBV7-9 and J usage is TRBJ1-1, with a possible D match to TRBD1 (5 bases). Germline CDR1 and CDR2: SEHNR and FQNEAQ (reference sequence). The CDR3 spans 12 residues. Between the trimmed V and J ends, which lost 5 bases and 8 bases, there was a span of 12 bases. The CDR3 region has the DNA TGTGCCAGCAGCCCGGCAGGGCCCGAAGCTTTCTTT. This codes for CASSPAGPEAFF.

V gene TRBV7-2 combines with J gene TRBJ1-1; D ambiguous. Between the trimmed V and J ends, which lost 7 bases and 6 bases, there was a span of 9 bases. The CDR3 contains 11 residues. From germline, CDR1 is SGHTA and CDR2 FQGNSA. This chain's CDR3 is CASTPRAEAFF. CDR3 nucleotide sequence: TGTGCCAGCACTCCACGGGCTGAAGCTTTCTTT. The full variable domain, in which reference TRBV7-2 and TRBJ1-1 provide the parts outside the CDR3, is GAGVSQSPSNKVTEKGKDVELRCDPISGHTALYWYRQSLGQGLEFLIYFQGNSAPDKSGLPSDRFSAERTGGSVSTLTIQRTQQEDSAVYLCASTPRAEAFFGQGTRLTVV.

CDR3 residues: CASSSLLAGGPYQETQYF. The CDR3 bases are TGTGCCAGCAGCTCCTTACTAGCGGGGGGCCCGTACCAAGAGACCCAGTACTTC. The chain employs TRBV11-2 and TRBJ2-5; 12 positions agree with TRBD2. Germline trimming cut 4 bases from V and 0 bases from J; bases unmatched to any gene: 9. The germline gives CDR1 SGHAT, CDR2 FQNNGV. The CDR3 contains 18 residues.

This CDR3 is CASSLGDRDLGEKLFF. The DNA for the CDR3 is TGCGCCAGCAGCTTGGGGGATCGGGACTTAGGGGAAAAACTGTTTTTT. The V gene is TRBV5-1, the J gene TRBJ1-4, with a tentative D call TRBD1 (5 bases). The CDR3 length is 16 residues. The germline V and J ends were trimmed by 0 bases and 8 bases, with 17 bases remaining between them. CDR1 and CDR2 (germline): SGHRS, YFSETQ.

The V gene is TRBV24-1, the J gene TRBJ2-3, with 10 bases that match TRBD2. The CDR3 contains 17 residues. Germline-derived CDR1 and CDR2 are KGHDR and SFDVKD. Trimming removed 3 bases from V and 5 bases from J; junction bases left unmatched: 10. CDR3 loop: CATSDGTLAGGQDTQYF. The CDR3 nucleotides read TGTGCCACCAGTGATGGCACCTTAGCGGGGGGTCAAGATACGCAGTATTTT.

V is TRBV9 and J is TRBJ2-7; 9 nucleotides line up with TRBD2. The CDR3 runs 18 residues. CDR1 and CDR2 (germline): SGDLS, YYNGEE. The trim removed 1 base at V and 5 bases at J, leaving 16 bases unmatched. CDR3 in amino acids: CASSVRRRREGKGHEQYF. The CDR3, as DNA: TGTGCCAGCAGCGTACGCCGTCGGCGGGAGGGCAAGGGGCACGAGCAGTACTTC. Using reference TRBV9 and TRBJ2-7 for the parts outside the CDR3, the full variable domain is DSGVTQTPKHLITATGQRVTLRCSPRSGDLSVYWYQQSLDQGLQFLIQYYNGEERAKGNILERFSAQQFPDLHSELNLSSLELGDSALYFCASSVRRRREGKGHEQYFGPGTRLTVT.

This clone appeared once. This rearrangement joins TRBV6-4 to TRBJ2-7; the match to TRBD1 covers 7 bases. Germline CDR1 MRHNA, CDR2 SNTAGT. The length of the CDR3 is 16 residues. Trimming cost V 6 bases and J 4 bases; bases outside gene matches: 15. The CDR3 here is CASSLIMGQKKYEQYF. The CDR3 bases are TGTGCCAGCAGCCTAATTATGGGACAGAAAAAATACGAGCAGTACTTC.

The J gene is TRBJ1-6, the V gene TRBV19; no reliable D call. The V end was cut by 0 bases, the J end by 11 bases, with 17 bases between. The CDR3 spans 16 residues. CDR1 and CDR2 from the germline V gene are LNHDA and SQIVND (reference sequence). DNA of the CDR3: TGTGCCAGTAGTATAGATACGGGATCGGGATTGGCACCCCTCCACTTT. This translates into CASSIDTGSGLAPLHF. Drawing the rest from reference TRBV19 and TRBJ1-6, the complete variable domain is DGGITQSPKYLFRKEGQNVTLSCEQNLNHDAMYWYRQDPGQGLRLIYYSQIVNDFQKGDIAEGYSVSREKKESFPLTVTSAQKNPTAFYLCASSIDTGSGLAPLHFGNGTRLTVT.

V is TRBV3-1 (or the pseudogene TRBV3-2) and J is TRBJ2-7; 7 positions match TRBD1. V shed 0 bases, J shed 2 bases, and the junction held 7 bases outside the gene matches. Germline CDR1 is LGHDT and CDR2 is YNNKEL (reference sequence). The CDR3 has 16 amino acids. As DNA, the CDR3 is TGTGCCAGCAGCCAAGATCTAGGGACAGTACCCTACGAGCAGTACTTC. Translating gives CASSQDLGTVPYEQYF.

The V gene is TRBV2, the J gene TRBJ1-5; D gene uncertain. Germline V gene data show CDR1 as SNHLY and CDR2 as FYNNEI. Trimming took off 4 bases at V and 7 bases at J, with 17 bases between the two ends. CDR3 length equals 15 residues. CDR3: CASSGVEQKAQPQHF. The CDR3 DNA reads TGTGCCAGCAGTGGGGTGGAACAGAAGGCGCAGCCCCAGCATTTT.

The chain recombines TRBV4-1 with TRBJ1-2; D unclear. The V end lost 1 base, the J end lost 6 bases, and 9 bases lay between the germline ends. The V gene's germline CDR1 is MGHRA and CDR2 YSYEKL. The CDR3 has 13 amino acids. The CDR3 is CASSQAHPDGYTF. DNA for the CDR3: TGCGCCAGCAGCCAAGCACACCCTGATGGCTACACCTTC.

The V call is TRBV5-5, the J call TRBJ1-1, with D possibly being TRBD1 (5 bases). The germline CDR1 and CDR2 sequences are SGHKS and YYEKEE (reference sequence). The CDR3 sequence is 14 residues long. Trimming took off 5 bases at V and 4 bases at J, with 15 bases between the two ends. CDR3 loop: CASRPGDRITEAFF. DNA for the CDR3: TGTGCCAGCAGGCCGGGGGATAGGATCACTGAAGCTTTCTTT.

The gene calls are TRBV3-1 (or the pseudogene TRBV3-2) and TRBJ1-2, with 7 bases aligning to TRBD1. J gave up 11 bases and V 1 base, and 7 bases lay outside the gene matches. This CDR3 has 13 amino acids. CDR1 is LGHDT, CDR2 YNNKEL, per germline (reference sequence). The CDR3 loop reads CASSQVGGREYTF. The CDR3 DNA reads TGTGCCAGCAGCCAAGTAGGGGGCAGGGAGTACACCTTC.

The chain couples TRBV29-1 to TRBJ1-2, with TRBD1 matching over 7 bases. The germline V gene encodes CDR1 SQVTM and CDR2 ANQGSEA. J was trimmed by 6 bases and V by 2 bases; bases with no gene match: 15. The CDR3 length is 16 residues. The CDR3: CSVEKGDSVGLDGYTF. The CDR3 nucleotides read TGCAGCGTTGAAAAAGGGGACAGTGTGGGGTTGGATGGCTACACCTTC. The whole variable domain, filled in from reference TRBV29-1 and TRBJ1-2, reads SAVISQKPSRDICQRGTSLTIQCQVDSQVTMMFWYRQQPGQSLTLIATANQGSEATYESGFVIDKFPISRPNLTFSTLTVSNMSPEDSSIYLCSVEKGDSVGLDGYTFGSGTRLTVV.

J is TRBJ1-2 and V is TRBV6-5; possible D gene TRBD1, 6 bases. Germline V lookup: CDR1 MNHEY, CDR2 SVGAGI. Trimming cost V 5 bases and J 4 bases, with 11 bases left between them. This CDR3 region has 13 residues. For the CDR3, the DNA is TGTGCCAGCAGTAGGGGCAGGGGCTATGGCTACACCTTC. It yields the protein CASSRGRGYGYTF.

The chain recombines TRBV2 with TRBJ2-2; a weak D match, TRBD1 (6 bases). From germline, CDR1 is SNHLY and CDR2 FYNNEI. V shed 6 bases and J shed 1 base, with 9 bases lying between them. CDR3 length equals 14 residues. In DNA form, the CDR3 reads TGTGCCAGCAGCAAGACAGGGAACACCGGGGAGCTGTTTTTT. Amino acid sequence: CASSKTGNTGELFF.

This sequence joins TRBV6-6 and TRBJ2-5; 8 bases match TRBD1. Germline lookup yields CDR1 MNHNY and CDR2 SVGAGI (reference sequence). V lost 5 bases to trimming and J lost 5 bases; unmatched junction nucleotides: 16. The CDR3 consists of 17 residues. The CDR3 sequence is CASSPQTGASGMETQYF. The CDR3 DNA is TGTGCCAGCAGTCCCCAGACAGGGGCTTCGGGGATGGAGACCCAGTACTTC.